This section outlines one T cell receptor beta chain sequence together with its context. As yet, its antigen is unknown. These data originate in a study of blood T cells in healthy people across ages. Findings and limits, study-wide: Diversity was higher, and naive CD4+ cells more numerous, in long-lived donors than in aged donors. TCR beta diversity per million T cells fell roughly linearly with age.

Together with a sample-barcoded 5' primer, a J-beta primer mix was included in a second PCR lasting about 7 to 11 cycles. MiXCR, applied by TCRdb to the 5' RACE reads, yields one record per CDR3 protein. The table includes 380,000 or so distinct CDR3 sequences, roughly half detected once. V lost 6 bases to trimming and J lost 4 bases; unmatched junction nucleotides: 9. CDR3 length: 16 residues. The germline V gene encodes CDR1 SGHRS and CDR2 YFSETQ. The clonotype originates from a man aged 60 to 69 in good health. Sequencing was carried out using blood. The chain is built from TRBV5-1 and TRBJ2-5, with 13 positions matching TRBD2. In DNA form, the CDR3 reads TGCGCCAGCAAAGCAACTAGCGGGAGGGCCATAGAGACCCAGTACTTC. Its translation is CASKATSGRAIETQYF.